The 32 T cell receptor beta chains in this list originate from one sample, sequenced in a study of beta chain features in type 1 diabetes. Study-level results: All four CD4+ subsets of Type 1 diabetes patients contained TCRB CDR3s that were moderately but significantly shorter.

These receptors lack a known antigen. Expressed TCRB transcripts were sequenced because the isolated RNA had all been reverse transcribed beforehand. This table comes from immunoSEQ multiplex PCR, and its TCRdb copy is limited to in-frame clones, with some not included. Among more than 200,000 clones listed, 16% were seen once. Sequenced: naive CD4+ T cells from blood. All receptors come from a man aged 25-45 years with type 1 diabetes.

CDR3 in amino acids: CASSQTGSMNTEAFF. The CDR3 DNA reads as TGTGCCAGCAGTCAGACAGGGTCCATGAACACTGAAGCTTTCTTT. The V and J genes are TRBV28 and TRBJ1-1, with 7 bases identical to TRBD1. This CDR3 contains 15 residues. Germline CDR1 MDHEN, CDR2 SYDVKM. Trimming took 5 bases from V and 0 from J; bases not matched to a gene: 6.

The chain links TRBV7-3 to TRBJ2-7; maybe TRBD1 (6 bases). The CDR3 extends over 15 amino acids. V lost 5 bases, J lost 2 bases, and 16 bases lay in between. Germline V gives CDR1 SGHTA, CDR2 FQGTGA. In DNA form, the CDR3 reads TGTGCCAGCAGCGCTACAGGGTCTTCTGCCTACGAGCAGTACTTC. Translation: CASSATGSSAYEQYF. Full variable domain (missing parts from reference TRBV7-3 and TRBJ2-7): GAGVSQTPSNKVTEKGKYVELRCDPISGHTALYWYRQSLGQGPEFLIYFQGTGAADDSGLPNDRFFAVRPEGSVSTLKIQRTERGDSAVYLCASSATGSSAYEQYFGPGTRLTVT.

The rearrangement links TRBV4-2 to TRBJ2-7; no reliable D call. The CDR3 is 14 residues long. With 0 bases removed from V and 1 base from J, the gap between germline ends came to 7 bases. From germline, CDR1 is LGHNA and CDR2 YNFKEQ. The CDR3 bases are TGTGCCAGCAGCCAAGATAATTTATCCTACGAGCAGTACTTC. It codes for CASSQDNLSYEQYF.

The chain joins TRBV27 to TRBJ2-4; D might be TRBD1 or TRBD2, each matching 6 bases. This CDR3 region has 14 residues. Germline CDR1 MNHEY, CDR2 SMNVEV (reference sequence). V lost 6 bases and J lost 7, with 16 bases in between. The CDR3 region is CASSGGGTGNIQYF. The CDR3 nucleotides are TGTGCCAGCAGCGGAGGGGGAACTGGCAACATTCAGTACTTC.

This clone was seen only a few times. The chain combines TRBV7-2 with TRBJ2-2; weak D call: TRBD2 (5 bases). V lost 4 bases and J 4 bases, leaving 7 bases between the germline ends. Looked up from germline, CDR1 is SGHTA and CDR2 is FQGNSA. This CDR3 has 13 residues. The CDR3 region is CASSSRGTGELFF. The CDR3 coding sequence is TGTGCCAGCAGCTCCCGGGGCACCGGGGAGCTGTTTTTT.

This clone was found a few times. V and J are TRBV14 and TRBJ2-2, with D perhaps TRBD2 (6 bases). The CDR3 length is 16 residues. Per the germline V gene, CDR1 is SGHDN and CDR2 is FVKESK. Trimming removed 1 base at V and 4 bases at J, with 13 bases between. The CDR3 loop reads CASSQVGGPGTGELFF. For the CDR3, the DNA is TGTGCCAGCAGCCAAGTCGGAGGGCCGGGCACCGGGGAGCTGTTTTTT.

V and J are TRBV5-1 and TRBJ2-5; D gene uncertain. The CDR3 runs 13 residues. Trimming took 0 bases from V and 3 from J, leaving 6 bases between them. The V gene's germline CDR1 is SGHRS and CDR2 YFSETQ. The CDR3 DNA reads TGCGCCAGCAGCTTGGCGCAGAAAGAGACCCAGTACTTC. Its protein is CASSLAQKETQYF.

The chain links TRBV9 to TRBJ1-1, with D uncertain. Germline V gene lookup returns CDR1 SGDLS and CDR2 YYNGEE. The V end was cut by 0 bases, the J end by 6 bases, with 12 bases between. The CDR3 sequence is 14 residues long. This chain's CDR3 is CASSVVAEAAEAFF. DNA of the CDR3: TGTGCCAGCAGCGTAGTGGCAGAAGCGGCTGAAGCTTTCTTT.

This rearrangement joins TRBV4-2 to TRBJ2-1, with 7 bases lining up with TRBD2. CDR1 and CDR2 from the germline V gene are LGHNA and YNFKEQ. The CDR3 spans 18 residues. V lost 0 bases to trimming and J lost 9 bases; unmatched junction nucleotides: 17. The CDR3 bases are TGTGCCAGCAGCCAAGAGGCGCGTCGCGGGAGTGTGGGTGGTGAGCAGTTCTTC. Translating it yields CASSQEARRGSVGGEQFF.

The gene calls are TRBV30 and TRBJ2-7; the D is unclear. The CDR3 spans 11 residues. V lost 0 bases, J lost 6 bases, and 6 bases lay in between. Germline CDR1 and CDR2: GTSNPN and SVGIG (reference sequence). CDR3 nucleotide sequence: TGTGCCTGGAGTGTACGGACCGAGCAGTACTTC. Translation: CAWSVRTEQYF.

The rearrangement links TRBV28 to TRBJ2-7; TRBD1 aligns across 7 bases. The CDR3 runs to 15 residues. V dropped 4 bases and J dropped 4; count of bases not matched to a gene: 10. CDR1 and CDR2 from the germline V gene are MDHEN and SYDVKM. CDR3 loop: CASSSGTVLMYEQYF. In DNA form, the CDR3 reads TGTGCCAGCAGTTCCGGGACAGTATTAATGTACGAGCAGTACTTC.

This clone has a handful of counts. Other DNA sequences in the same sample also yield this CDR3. The CDR3 coding sequence is TGCAGTGCTGGCAATCAGCCCCAGCATTTT. Amino acid sequence: CSAGNQPQHF. The chain couples TRBV20-1 to TRBJ1-5; D not certain. Trimming took off 5 bases at V and 2 bases at J, with 1 base between the two ends. There are 10 residues in the CDR3. Germline values: CDR1 DFQATT, CDR2 SNEGSKA (reference sequence).

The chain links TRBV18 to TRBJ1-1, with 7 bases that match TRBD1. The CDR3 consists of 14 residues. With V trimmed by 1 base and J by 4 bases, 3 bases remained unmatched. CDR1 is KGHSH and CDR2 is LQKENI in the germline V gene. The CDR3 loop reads CASSPRTGPTEAFF. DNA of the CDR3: TGTGCCAGCTCACCACGGACAGGACCCACTGAAGCTTTCTTT.

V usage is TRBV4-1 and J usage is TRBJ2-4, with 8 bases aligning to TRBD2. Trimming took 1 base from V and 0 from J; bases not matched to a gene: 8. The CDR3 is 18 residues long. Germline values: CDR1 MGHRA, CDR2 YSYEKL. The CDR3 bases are TGCGCCAGCAGCCAAGCCCAACTAGCGGCACTAGCCAAAAACATTCAGTACTTC. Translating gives CASSQAQLAALAKNIQYF.

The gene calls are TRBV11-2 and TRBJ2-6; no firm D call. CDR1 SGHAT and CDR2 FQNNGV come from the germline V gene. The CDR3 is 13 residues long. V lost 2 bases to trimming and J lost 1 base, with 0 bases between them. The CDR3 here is CASSLSGANVLTF. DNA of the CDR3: TGTGCCAGCAGCTTATCTGGGGCCAACGTCCTGACTTTC.

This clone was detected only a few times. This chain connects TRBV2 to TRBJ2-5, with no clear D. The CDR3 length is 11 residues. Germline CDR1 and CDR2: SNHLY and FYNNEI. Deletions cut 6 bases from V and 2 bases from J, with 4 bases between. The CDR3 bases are TGTGCCAGCAGATATCAAGAGACCCAGTACTTC. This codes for CASRYQETQYF. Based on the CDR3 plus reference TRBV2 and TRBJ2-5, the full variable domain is EPEVTQTPSHQVTQMGQEVILRCVPISNHLYFYWYRQILGQKVEFLVSFYNNEISEKSEIFDDQFSVERPDGSNFTLKIRSTKLEDSAMYFCASRYQETQYFGPGTRLLVL.

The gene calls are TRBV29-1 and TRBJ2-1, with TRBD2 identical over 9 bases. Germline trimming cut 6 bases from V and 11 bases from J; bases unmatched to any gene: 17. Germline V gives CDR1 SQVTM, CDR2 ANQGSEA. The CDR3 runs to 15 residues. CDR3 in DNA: TGCAGCGTGTTCCCCCGACTAGCGGTCACAATGAAGCAGTTCTTC. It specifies CSVFPRLAVTMKQFF.

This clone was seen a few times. The CDR3 region is CASSQPGTHGNEQFF. CDR3 nucleotide sequence: TGCGCCAGCAGCCAACCCGGTACACACGGCAATGAGCAGTTCTTC. This sequence joins TRBV4-1 and TRBJ2-1; D is undetermined. Trimming stripped 2 bases from V and 6 bases from J, with 14 bases between. The germline gives CDR1 MGHRA, CDR2 YSYEKL. This CDR3 is built from 15 residues.

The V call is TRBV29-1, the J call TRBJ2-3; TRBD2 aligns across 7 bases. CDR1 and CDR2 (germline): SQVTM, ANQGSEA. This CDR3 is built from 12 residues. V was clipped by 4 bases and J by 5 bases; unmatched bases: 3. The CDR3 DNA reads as TGCAGCGTTGTTAGCGGGCAAGATACGCAGTATTTT. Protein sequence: CSVVSGQDTQYF.

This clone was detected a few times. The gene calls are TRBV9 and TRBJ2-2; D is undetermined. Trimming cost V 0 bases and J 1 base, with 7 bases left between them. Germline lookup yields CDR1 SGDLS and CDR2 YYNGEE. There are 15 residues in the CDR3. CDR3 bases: TGTGCCAGCAGCGTAGTAGGCCAGAACACCGGGGAGCTGTTTTTT. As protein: CASSVVGQNTGELFF.

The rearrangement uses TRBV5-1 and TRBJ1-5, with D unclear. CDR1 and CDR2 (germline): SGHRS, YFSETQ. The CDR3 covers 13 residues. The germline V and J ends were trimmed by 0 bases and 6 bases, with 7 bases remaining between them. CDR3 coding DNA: TGCGCCAGCAGCTTGGGACGGGGTCAGCCCCAGCATTTT. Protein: CASSLGRGQPQHF.

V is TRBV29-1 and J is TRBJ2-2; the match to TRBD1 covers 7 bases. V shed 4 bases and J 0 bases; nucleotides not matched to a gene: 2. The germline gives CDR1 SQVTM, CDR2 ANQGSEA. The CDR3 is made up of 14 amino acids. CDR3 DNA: TGCAGCGTTGCCCAGGGGGCGAACACCGGGGAGCTGTTTTTT. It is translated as CSVAQGANTGELFF.

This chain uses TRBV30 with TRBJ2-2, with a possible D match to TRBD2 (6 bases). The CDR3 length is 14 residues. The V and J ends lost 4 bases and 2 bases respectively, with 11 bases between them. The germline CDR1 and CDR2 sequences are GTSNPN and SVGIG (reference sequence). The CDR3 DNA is TGTGCCTGGACCGGGACTTACAACACCGGGGAGCTGTTTTTT. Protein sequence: CAWTGTYNTGELFF.

CDR3 sequence (DNA): TGTGCCAGCAGCAAAGAGGGATATGGCAATCAGCCCCAGCATTTT. This encodes CASSKEGYGNQPQHF. This chain links TRBV27 with TRBJ1-5, with D unclear. The CDR3 loop spans 15 amino acids. The germline V gene encodes CDR1 MNHEY and CDR2 SMNVEV (reference sequence). The ends were cut back, 6 bases at V and 2 bases at J, with 14 bases in the middle.

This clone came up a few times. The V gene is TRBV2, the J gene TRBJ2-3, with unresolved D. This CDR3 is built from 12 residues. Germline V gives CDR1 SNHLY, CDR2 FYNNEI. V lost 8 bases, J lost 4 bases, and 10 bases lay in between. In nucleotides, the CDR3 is TGTGCCAGCCGTGGGTTTGCAGATACGCAGTATTTT. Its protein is CASRGFADTQYF.

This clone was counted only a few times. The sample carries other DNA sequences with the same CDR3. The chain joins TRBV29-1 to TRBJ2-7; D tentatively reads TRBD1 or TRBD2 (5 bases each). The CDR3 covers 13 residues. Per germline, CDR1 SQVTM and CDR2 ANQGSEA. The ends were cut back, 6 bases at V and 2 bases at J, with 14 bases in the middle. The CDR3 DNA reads TGCAGCGTCGCCGGGACCGTCACCTACGAGCAGTACTTC. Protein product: CSVAGTVTYEQYF.

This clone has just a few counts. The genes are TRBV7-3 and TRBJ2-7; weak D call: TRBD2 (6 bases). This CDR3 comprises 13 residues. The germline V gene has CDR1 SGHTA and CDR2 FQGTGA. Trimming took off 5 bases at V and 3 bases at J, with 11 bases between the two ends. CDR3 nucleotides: TGTGCCAGCAGCCGGGACTTGCACTACGAGCAGTACTTC. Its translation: CASSRDLHYEQYF. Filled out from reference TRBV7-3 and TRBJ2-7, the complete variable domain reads GAGVSQTPSNKVTEKGKYVELRCDPISGHTALYWYRQSLGQGPEFLIYFQGTGAADDSGLPNDRFFAVRPEGSVSTLKIQRTERGDSAVYLCASSRDLHYEQYFGPGTRLTVT.

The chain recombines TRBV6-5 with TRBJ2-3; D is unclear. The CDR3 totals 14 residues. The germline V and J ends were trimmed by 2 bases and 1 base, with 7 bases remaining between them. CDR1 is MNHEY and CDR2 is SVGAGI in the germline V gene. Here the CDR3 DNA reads TGTGCCAGCAGTTACACAAGGGGCACAGATACGCAGTATTTT. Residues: CASSYTRGTDTQYF.

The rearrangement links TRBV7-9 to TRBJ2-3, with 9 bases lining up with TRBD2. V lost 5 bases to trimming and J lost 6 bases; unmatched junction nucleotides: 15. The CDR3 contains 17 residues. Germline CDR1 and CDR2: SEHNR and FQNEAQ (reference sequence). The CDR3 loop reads CASSAGLAGGPKDTQYF. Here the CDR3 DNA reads TGTGCCAGCAGCGCAGGCCTCGCGGGAGGGCCTAAGGATACGCAGTATTTT.

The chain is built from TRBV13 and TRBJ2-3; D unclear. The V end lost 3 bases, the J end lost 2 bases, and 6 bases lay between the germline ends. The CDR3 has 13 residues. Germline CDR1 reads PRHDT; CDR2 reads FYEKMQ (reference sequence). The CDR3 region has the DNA TGTGCCAGCAGCTTCACACACACAGATACGCAGTATTTT. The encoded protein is CASSFTHTDTQYF.

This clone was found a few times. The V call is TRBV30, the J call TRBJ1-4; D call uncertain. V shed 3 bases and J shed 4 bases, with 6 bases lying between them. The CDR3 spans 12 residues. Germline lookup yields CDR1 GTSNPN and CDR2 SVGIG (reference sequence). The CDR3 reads CAWRPSNEKLFF. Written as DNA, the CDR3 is TGTGCCTGGAGGCCGAGTAATGAAAAACTGTTTTTT.

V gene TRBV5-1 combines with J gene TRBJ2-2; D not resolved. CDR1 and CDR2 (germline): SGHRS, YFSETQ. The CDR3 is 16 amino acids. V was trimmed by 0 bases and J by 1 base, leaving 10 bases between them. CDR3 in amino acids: CASSLVFGRNTGELFF. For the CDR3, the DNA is TGCGCCAGCAGCTTGGTTTTTGGACGGAACACCGGGGAGCTGTTTTTT.